The clone carrying this T cell receptor beta chain was recorded a few times. Data came from immunoSEQ multiplex PCR; TCRdb stores just in-frame clones and leaves some out. In the table there are 240,000 or so clones, approximately 80% of which are singletons. The source of the sample is a study of blood T cell repertoires in COVID-19. Germline trimming cut 3 bases from V and 5 bases from J; bases unmatched to any gene: 4. CDR1 is SEHNR and CDR2 is FQNEAQ in the germline V gene (reference sequence). The length of the CDR3 is 15 residues. The chain couples TRBV7-9 to TRBJ1-6; 7 bases map to TRBD1. This clonotype was sampled from a woman older than 75 with acute or convalescent COVID-19. Sequencing input: peripheral blood. DNA for the CDR3: TGTGCCAGCAGCTTCTCCGGGACAGATAATTCACCCCTCCACTTT. Protein: CASSFSGTDNSPLHF.